This T cell receptor (beta chain) derives from a study of T cells in Graves' hyperthyroidism and ophthalmopathy. The V end lost 3 bases, the J end lost 0 bases, and 19 bases lay between the germline ends. This CDR3 comprises 17 residues. Germline CDR1 DFQATT, CDR2 SNEGSKA (reference sequence). In its sample, this clonotype was seen many times. Researchers amplified the TCR beta CDR3 regions from RNA transcripts. In the first-round RT-PCR of the TCR CDR3, the HTBI primer set was used. Each CDR3 protein gets one entry after TCRdb re-called the multiplex PCR reads with MiXCR. The table records some 580,000 distinct CDR3 sequences, roughly 15% of them present only once.

V gene TRBV20-1 combines with J gene TRBJ2-3; no clear D. The sample taken for sequencing was blood. The sequence was collected from a woman aged 40 to 49 with Graves' ophthalmopathy. CDR3 DNA sequence: TGCAGTGCTAGCCCCCTGGACGGCGTGACTAGCACAGATACGCAGTATTTT. It translates to CSASPLDGVTSTDTQYF.